The 13 T cell receptor beta chains reported below all come from one sample, sequenced in a study of neurological immune-mediated disorders. Each CDR3 protein is one row after TCRdb ran MiXCR on the 5' RACE reads. The table includes under 60,000 distinct CDR3 sequences, less than 6% detected once. The sample was CD4+ T cells from blood. The receptor set was obtained from a woman younger than 30 with multiple sclerosis.

This clonotype was picked up many times. The V and J genes are TRBV27 and TRBJ1-6; the D is unclear. V lost 6 bases and J 10 bases, leaving 13 bases between the germline ends. This CDR3 is 13 amino acids long. CDR1 is MNHEY and CDR2 is SMNVEV in the germline V gene (reference sequence). The CDR3 coding sequence is TGTGCCAGCAGGGCCAACCGGAAATCACCCCTCCACTTT. Residues: CASRANRKSPLHF.

The CDR3, as DNA: TGTGCCAGCTCACCATGGACAGGGGAGGTGTACGAGCAGTACTTC. Its protein product is CASSPWTGEVYEQYF. This chain connects TRBV18 to TRBJ2-7, with 9 bases fitting TRBD1. Germline CDR1 reads KGHSH; CDR2 reads LQKENI. The CDR3 runs to 15 residues. V lost 2 bases, J lost 4 bases, and 6 bases stayed unmatched.

About this clonotype: Just one base apart from a much larger clone, this may be a read error. The chain links TRBV7-3 to TRBJ1-2; D may be TRBD1 (5 bases). CDR1 is SGHTA and CDR2 is FQGTGA in the germline V gene. The CDR3 spans 14 residues. CDR3 amino acids: CASSPNRGPYDYTF. CDR3 sequence (DNA): TGTGCCAGCAGCCCAAACCGGGGCCCTTATGACTACACCTTC.

This clonotype was recorded at least ten times. J is TRBJ1-2 and V is TRBV11-2; no firm D call. Trimming left V 5 bases short and J 7 bases short, with 11 bases between. The length of the CDR3 is 12 residues. Germline CDR1 and CDR2: SGHAT and FQNNGV. The CDR3 DNA reads as TGTGCCAGCAGCCCAAGTGGGGTTGGCTACACCTTC. Its translation is CASSPSGVGYTF.

Many counts were recorded for this clonotype. The chain recombines TRBV5-6 with TRBJ2-7; a possible D gene is TRBD2 (6 bases). Per the germline V gene, CDR1 is SGHDT and CDR2 is YYEEEE. V was clipped by 0 bases and J by 6 bases, with 13 bases between them. CDR3 length: 14 amino acids. The CDR3 region has the DNA TGTGCCAGCAGCTTGGGGAGGGGAGCCCTCGAGCAGTACGTC. Protein sequence: CASSLGRGALEQYV.

This clonotype was counted at least ten times. The chain employs TRBV11-3 and TRBJ1-2, with D unresolved. The CDR3 is 15 amino acids. The V and J ends lost 4 bases and 0 bases respectively, with 12 bases between them. Germline-derived CDR1 and CDR2 are SGHNT and YENEEA. CDR3 in DNA: TGTGCCAGCAGCTCGGGAGTGGAGACTAACTATGGCTACACCTTC. Translating gives CASSSGVETNYGYTF.

This clonotype appeared many times. The gene calls are TRBV11-3 and TRBJ2-1; D ambiguous. Germline CDR1 SGHNT, CDR2 YENEEA. The ends were cut back, 5 bases at V and 4 bases at J, with 21 bases in the middle. CDR3 length: 17 amino acids. In nucleotides, the CDR3 is TGTGCCAGCAGCGAGACTGGCGCGTCTCCTGGGTACAATGAGCAGTTCTTC. Protein sequence: CASSETGASPGYNEQFF.

This clonotype was detected ten times or more. The chain is built from TRBV5-6 and TRBJ1-6, with D perhaps matching TRBD1 (5 bases). The CDR3 runs to 16 residues. Germline CDR1 reads SGHDT; CDR2 reads YYEEEE. With 3 bases removed from V and 3 bases from J, the gap between germline ends came to 13 bases. Written as DNA, the CDR3 is TGTGCCAGCAGCTCCTCCGGGACGTACTATAATTCACCCCTCCACTTT. This codes for CASSSSGTYYNSPLHF.

Ten or more counts support this clonotype. The CDR3 reads CASSLALAGGPETQYF. DNA of the CDR3: TGTGCCAGCAGTTTAGCGTTAGCGGGGGGGCCAGAGACCCAGTACTTC. The chain uses TRBV12-3 or TRBV12-4 and TRBJ2-5; TRBD2 matches at 11 bases. The CDR3 is 16 amino acids. V lost 0 bases, J lost 4 bases, and 4 bases stayed unmatched.

Ten or more counts support this clonotype. CDR3 sequence (DNA): TGTGCCAGCAGCCGGGGACTAGCGAACTACGAGCAGTACGTC. Protein sequence: CASSRGLANYEQYV. The chain employs TRBV6-6 and TRBJ2-7; TRBD2 matches at 10 bases. CDR1 is MNHNY and CDR2 is SVGAGI in the germline V gene (reference sequence). The J segment lost 3 bases and the V segment lost 6 bases, leaving 5 bases of the junction unmatched. The CDR3 runs 14 residues.

The chain is built from TRBV5-1 and TRBJ2-1, with a tentative D call TRBD1 (6 bases). V was trimmed by 2 bases and J by 2 bases, leaving 14 bases between them. The CDR3 spans 16 residues. Germline V gives CDR1 SGHRS, CDR2 YFSETQ. The CDR3, as DNA: TGCGCCAGCAGCTTTACAGGGTACGATGCCTACAATGAGCAGTTCTTC. Amino acids: CASSFTGYDAYNEQFF.

This clonotype was found many times. The J gene is TRBJ1-1, the V gene TRBV7-9, with 9 positions matching TRBD1. Losses at the gene ends were 5 bases for V and 0 bases for J; bases not matched to a gene: 7. Germline V gene data show CDR1 as SEHNR and CDR2 as FQNEAQ (reference sequence). The CDR3 is made up of 16 amino acids. In nucleotides, the CDR3 is TGTGCCAGCAGCCAGGGACAGGGAGACATGAACACTGAAGCTTTCTTT. It yields the protein CASSQGQGDMNTEAFF. Combining the CDR3 with reference TRBV7-9 and TRBJ1-1 gives the whole variable domain DTGVSQNPRHKITKRGQNVTFRCDPISEHNRLYWYRQTLGQGPEFLTYFQNEAQLEKSRLLSDRFSAERPKGSFSTLEIQRTEQGDSAMYLCASSQGQGDMNTEAFFGQGTRLTVV.

Many counts were recorded for this clonotype. In nucleotides, the CDR3 is TGCGCCAGCAGCTTAGGGATTTCTCCGAACACTGAAGCTTTCTTT. Translation gives CASSLGISPNTEAFF. The chain links TRBV5-1 to TRBJ1-1; D gene uncertain. V lost 2 bases to trimming and J lost 1 base, with 12 bases between them. CDR1 is SGHRS, CDR2 YFSETQ, per germline. CDR3 length: 15 residues. The complete variable domain, with remaining parts taken from reference TRBV5-1 and TRBJ1-1, reads KAGVTQTPRYLIKTRGQQVTLSCSPISGHRSVSWYQQTPGQGLQFLFEYFSETQRNKGNFPGRFSGRQFSNSRSEMNVSTLELGDSALYLCASSLGISPNTEAFFGQGTRLTVV.